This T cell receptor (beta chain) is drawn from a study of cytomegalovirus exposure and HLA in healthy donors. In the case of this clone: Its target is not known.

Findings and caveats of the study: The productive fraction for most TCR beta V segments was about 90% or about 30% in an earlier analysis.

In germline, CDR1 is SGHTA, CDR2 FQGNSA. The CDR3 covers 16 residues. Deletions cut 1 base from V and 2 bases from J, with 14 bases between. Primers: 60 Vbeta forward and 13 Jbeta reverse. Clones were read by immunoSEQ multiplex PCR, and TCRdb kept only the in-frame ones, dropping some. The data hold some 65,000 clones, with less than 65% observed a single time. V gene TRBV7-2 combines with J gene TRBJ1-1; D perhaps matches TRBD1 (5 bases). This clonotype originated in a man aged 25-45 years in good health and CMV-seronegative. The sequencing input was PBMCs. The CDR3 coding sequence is TGTGCCAGCAGCTTAGGATCCCGGGGGGGAAACACTGAAGCTTTCTTT. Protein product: CASSLGSRGGNTEAFF. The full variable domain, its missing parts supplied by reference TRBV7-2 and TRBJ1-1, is GAGVSQSPSNKVTEKGKDVELRCDPISGHTALYWYRQSLGQGLEFLIYFQGNSAPDKSGLPSDRFSAERTGGSVSTLTIQRTQQEDSAVYLCASSLGSRGGNTEAFFGQGTRLTVV.